Following are 24 T cell receptor beta chains from one sample sequenced in a study of molecular identifiers for immune sequencing clone quantification (dated by TCRdb to the late 2010s). The library was prepared using PCR. Sequencer: NextSeq 500. The public reads were reanalyzed by TCRdb: fastp trimming at Q25, MiXCR alignment, in-frame beta chains only. For every CDR3 protein sequence, its rows merge into one entry that carries the most common genes and DNA. A total of hundreds of thousands of distinct CDR3 sequences appear in this sample, under 25% of them only once. Of the sample, approximately 0.74% is held by the ten largest clones. The specimen was naive CD8+ T cells from blood, with Jurkat cell RNA spiked in. This specimen's cell subset or site label, per the study, means: FACS-sorted CD8+CD4-CCR7+CD45RA+ naive T cells. The source of these receptors is a human donor in good health. Some libraries in this study had Jurkat cell RNA spiked in.

At least ten counts were recorded for this clonotype. The chain recombines TRBV19 with TRBJ2-3; D call uncertain. From germline, CDR1 is LNHDA and CDR2 SQIVND (reference sequence). CDR3 length equals 12 residues. Trimming removed 3 bases at V and 5 bases at J, with 6 bases between. CDR3 in DNA: TGTGCCAGTAGTATTGGAGAAGATACGCAGTATTTT. Encoded protein: CASSIGEDTQYF. The variable domain in full, with the rest retrieved from reference TRBV19 and TRBJ2-3, is DGGITQSPKYLFRKEGQNVTLSCEQNLNHDAMYWYRQDPGQGLRLIYYSQIVNDFQKGDIAEGYSVSREKKESFPLTVTSAQKNPTAFYLCASSIGEDTQYFGPGTRLTVL.

V is TRBV11-2 and J is TRBJ2-5; D might be TRBD2 (6 bases). This CDR3 has 15 amino acids. The V and J ends lost 2 bases and 3 bases respectively, with 13 bases between them. CDR1 and CDR2 (germline): SGHAT, FQNNGV. The CDR3 is CASSLYVAAEETQYF. CDR3 bases: TGTGCCAGCAGCTTATATGTAGCGGCCGAAGAGACCCAGTACTTC.

This chain connects TRBV5-5 to TRBJ1-6; unclear D gene. The germline gives CDR1 SGHKS, CDR2 YYEKEE (reference sequence). This CDR3 contains 14 residues. V gave up 3 bases and J gave up 6 bases, with 10 bases separating them. Here the CDR3 DNA reads TGTGCCAGCAGCTCGACGGATCGTAATTCACCCCTCCACTTT. Translated, it gives CASSSTDRNSPLHF.

In this sample, this clonotype turned up once. A read error is possible here, since a much larger clone lies one base away. CDR3 coding DNA: TGTGCCAGCAGTGACGGGACTAGCGGTTCCACAGATACGCTGTATTTT. It encodes CASSDGTSGSTDTLYF. The V gene is TRBV2, the J gene TRBJ2-3; 11 nucleotides agree with TRBD2. Germline V lookup: CDR1 SNHLY, CDR2 FYNNEI. This CDR3 is built from 16 residues. Based on the CDR3 plus reference TRBV2 and TRBJ2-3, the full variable domain is EPEVTQTPSHQVTQMGQEVILRCVPISNHLYFYWYRQILGQKVEFLVSFYNNEISEKSEIFDDQFSVERPDGSNFTLKIRSTKLEDSAMYFCASSDGTSGSTDTLYFGPGTRLTVL.

This clonotype turned up a few times. The chain has TRBV27 and TRBJ1-1, with D possibly TRBD1 on 6 matching bases. This CDR3 has 14 amino acids. V was trimmed by 5 bases and J by 1 base, leaving 11 bases between them. Germline V lookup: CDR1 MNHEY, CDR2 SMNVEV (reference sequence). The CDR3 region has the DNA TGTGCCAGCAGTCCCGGGACAACGAACACTGAAGCTTTCTTT. Translation: CASSPGTTNTEAFF.

A note on this clonotype: Since a much larger clone is just one base distant, this may be a read error. The chain has TRBV30 and TRBJ2-7; weak D call: TRBD1 (6 bases). Germline CDR1 reads GTSNPN; CDR2 reads SVGIG (reference sequence). This CDR3 comprises 12 residues. Trimming shortened V by 2 bases and J by 3 bases, and 8 bases separated the two germline ends. The CDR3 loop reads CAWSKGVYEQYF. The CDR3 nucleotides are TGTGCCTGGAGTAAGGGGGTCTACGAGCAGTACTTC. The full variable domain, in which reference TRBV30 and TRBJ2-7 provide the parts outside the CDR3, is SQTIHQWPATLVQPVGSPLSLECTVEGTSNPNLYWYRQAAGRGLQLLFYSVGIGQISSEVPQNLSASRPQDRQFILSSKKLLLSDSGFYLCAWSKGVYEQYFGPGTRLTVT.

The chain carries TRBV7-6 and TRBJ2-3; D tentatively fits TRBD1 or TRBD2 (6 bases each). CDR3 length: 15 amino acids. The V gene lost 4 bases and the J gene lost 1 base, with 12 bases spanning the gap. From germline, CDR1 is SGHVS and CDR2 FNYEAQ. In DNA form, the CDR3 reads TGTGCCAGCAGCTGGGGGGCCAGGGGCACAGATACGCAGTATTTT. Amino acid sequence: CASSWGARGTDTQYF.

There are many counts of this clonotype. V gene TRBV14 combines with J gene TRBJ1-1; D is possibly TRBD1 (6 bases). Looked up from germline, CDR1 is SGHDN and CDR2 is FVKESK. The length of the CDR3 is 13 residues. The V and J ends lost 2 bases and 8 bases respectively, with 12 bases between them. Here the CDR3 DNA reads TGTGCCAGCAGCCAATTCCGGACAGCCGAAGCTTTCTTT. The encoded protein is CASSQFRTAEAFF.

The chain uses TRBV7-9 and TRBJ1-1; D may be TRBD1 (5 bases). The CDR3 sequence is 12 residues long. V lost 8 bases and J 9 bases, leaving 16 bases between the germline ends. Germline V lookup: CDR1 SEHNR, CDR2 FQNEAQ (reference sequence). The CDR3 loop reads CASRLAGTQAFF. The CDR3 DNA reads as TGTGCCAGCCGTTTGGCTGGGACTCAAGCTTTCTTT.

This clonotype appeared many times. CDR3 nucleotide sequence: TGTGCCAGCAGCGTTAAGAGACAGAGAACAGATACGCAGTATTTT. Its translation is CASSVKRQRTDTQYF. The chain recombines TRBV9 with TRBJ2-3; possibly TRBD1 for D (5 bases). The CDR3 consists of 15 residues. Germline values: CDR1 SGDLS, CDR2 YYNGEE. V gave up 2 bases and J gave up 3 bases, with 13 bases separating them.

Of note for this clonotype: Relative to the germline gene, one junction end is altered; a read error may explain this. This chain uses TRBV2 with TRBJ1-3; 7 bases are a match to TRBD1. This CDR3 is 15 amino acids long. The germline CDR1 and CDR2 sequences are SNHLY and FYNNEI. CDR3 bases: TGTTCCAGCAGTGAGGACAGGACCTCTGGAAACACCATATATTTT. Residues: CSSSEDRTSGNTIYF.

The chain recombines TRBV27 with TRBJ2-1; the D is unclear. This CDR3 is 12 amino acids long. V shed 2 bases and J shed 7 bases, with 6 bases lying between them. Per germline, CDR1 MNHEY and CDR2 SMNVEV (reference sequence). CDR3 loop: CASSLSLNEQFF. The CDR3 DNA follows: TGTGCCAGCAGTTTAAGCCTTAATGAGCAGTTCTTC.

This clonotype was observed at least ten times. V usage is TRBV28 and J usage is TRBJ2-3; the match to TRBD2 covers 8 bases. The CDR3 totals 18 residues. With V trimmed by 2 bases and J by 4 bases, 14 bases remained unmatched. The germline V gene has CDR1 MDHEN and CDR2 SYDVKM. As DNA, the CDR3 is TGTGCCAGCAGTTTAGTGACCCCTCGGGGGGGCCGGGCAGATACGCAGTATTTT. Translating it yields CASSLVTPRGGRADTQYF. The entire variable domain, with the rest obtained from reference TRBV28 and TRBJ2-3, is as follows: DVKVTQSSRYLVKRTGEKVFLECVQDMDHENMFWYRQDPGLGLRLIYFSYDVKMKEKGDIPEGYSVSREKKERFSLILESASTNQTSMYLCASSLVTPRGGRADTQYFGPGTRLTVL.

This clonotype was observed at least ten times. The chain links TRBV5-1 to TRBJ2-3; 7 bases are a match to TRBD2. The germline CDR1 and CDR2 sequences are SGHRS and YFSETQ. V was clipped by 5 bases and J by 5 bases; unmatched bases: 14. The CDR3 covers 16 residues. CDR3 in DNA: TGCGCCAGCAGGCGCCTAGCGGATCGAAGGGAAGATACGCAGTATTTT. Residues: CASRRLADRREDTQYF.

This clonotype was recorded only once. Since a much larger clone is just one base distant, this may be a read error. The chain is built from TRBV7-9 and TRBJ1-1; D gene unclear. Germline lookup yields CDR1 SEHNR and CDR2 FQNEAQ (reference sequence). This CDR3 comprises 13 residues. Written as DNA, the CDR3 is TGTGCCGGCAGCTCGCCCTTGGGCACTGAAGCTTTCTTT. Its translation is CAGSSPLGTEAFF.

This clonotype was counted ten times or more. The CDR3 DNA reads TGCAGCGCGACAGGGGTTTTCGGGGAGCTGTTTTTT. Amino acids: CSATGVFGELFF. V is TRBV29-1 and J is TRBJ2-2; 8 bases map to TRBD1. The junction had 5 bases not matched to a gene; V was cut back by 7 bases and J by 7 bases. This CDR3 has 12 residues. Germline values: CDR1 SQVTM, CDR2 ANQGSEA.

Of note for this clonotype: This sequence may be a read error, since a much larger clone differs from it by one base. The conserved final phenylalanine or tryptophan is absent from the CDR3, which likely points to a read error. This chain joins TRBV5-6 and TRBJ2-3; D is undetermined. Germline V lookup: CDR1 SGHDT, CDR2 YYEEEE. This CDR3 spans 13 amino acids. Trimming pared 1 base from V and 6 bases from J, leaving 9 bases between. The CDR3 is CASSLWGSDTQYS. In DNA form, the CDR3 reads TGTGCCAGCAGCTTGTGGGGTTCCGATACGCAGTATTCT.

Details on this clonotype: A clone one base away is much larger, so this may be a read error. V gene TRBV4-1 combines with J gene TRBJ1-4; 8 bases agree with TRBD1. The germline V gene has CDR1 MGHRA and CDR2 YSYEKL. The CDR3 is 16 residues long. The CDR3 region is CASSQEQGDSNEKPFF. The CDR3 DNA is TGCGCCAGCAGCCAAGAACAGGGGGATTCTAATGAAAAACCGTTTTTT.

Turning to this clonotype: A much larger clonotype is one base distant, so this may be a read error. The chain combines TRBV5-1 with TRBJ1-1; D uncertain. Germline V gene sequence: CDR1 SGHRS, CDR2 YFSETQ. The CDR3 runs to 14 residues. Deletions cut 0 bases from V and 8 bases from J, with 14 bases between. The CDR3 protein is CASSLGRGVNEAFF. CDR3 DNA: TGCGCCAGCAGCTTGGGTCGGGGTGTAAACGAAGCTTTCTTT.

This clonotype has a handful of counts. The V and J genes are TRBV3-1 and TRBJ2-3, with D perhaps TRBD1 (5 bases). Trimming took 1 base from V and 6 from J, leaving 11 bases between them. The CDR3 totals 14 residues. Germline values: CDR1 LGHDT, CDR2 YNNKEL (reference sequence). The CDR3 region has the DNA TGTGCCAGCAGCCAAGTAGGGGAAGGCGATACGCAGTATTTT. Amino acid sequence: CASSQVGEGDTQYF.

This clonotype appeared many times. CDR3 sequence (DNA): TGTGCCAGCAGCGCGGGACTAGTATACAATGAGCAGTTCTTC. As protein: CASSAGLVYNEQFF. The rearrangement joins TRBV6-1 to TRBJ2-1, with 8 bases matching TRBD2. Germline values: CDR1 MNHNS, CDR2 SASEGT. The trim removed 6 bases at V and 4 bases at J, leaving 5 bases unmatched. The CDR3 is made up of 14 amino acids.

About this clonotype: An end of the junction does not agree with germline; a read error may underlie this. DNA for the CDR3: TGTGCCAGCAGCCTTGGGCAAAGCTCTGGAAACTCCATGTATTTT. Its translation is CASSLGQSSGNSMYF. The chain has TRBV12-3 or TRBV12-4 and TRBJ1-3; D is unresolved. CDR3 length equals 15 residues.

This sequence joins TRBV19 and TRBJ2-1; D gene uncertain. V lost 3 bases to trimming and J lost 0 bases, with 9 bases between them. CDR1 is LNHDA, CDR2 SQIVND, per germline (reference sequence). The CDR3 length is 15 residues. The CDR3 here is CASSIEVLSYNEQFF. CDR3 nucleotides: TGTGCCAGTAGTATTGAGGTCCTCTCCTACAATGAGCAGTTCTTC.

This clonotype was seen only a few times. The rearrangement uses TRBV28 and TRBJ1-1; D gene unclear. CDR3 length equals 14 residues. The ends were cut back, 8 bases at V and 3 bases at J, with 16 bases in the middle. Per germline, CDR1 MDHEN and CDR2 SYDVKM. This chain's CDR3 is CASSIAEDYTEAFF. In nucleotides, the CDR3 is TGTGCCAGCTCGATCGCGGAGGATTACACTGAAGCTTTCTTT. Variable domain in full (rest from reference TRBV28 and TRBJ1-1): DVKVTQSSRYLVKRTGEKVFLECVQDMDHENMFWYRQDPGLGLRLIYFSYDVKMKEKGDIPEGYSVSREKKERFSLILESASTNQTSMYLCASSIAEDYTEAFFGQGTRLTVV.